This is a list of T cell receptor beta chains from one sample in a study of blood T cell repertoires in COVID-19. Produced via immunoSEQ multiplex PCR; TCRdb's table is partial and in-frame only. This table holds about 240,000 clones, about four fifths found once. The sample was peripheral blood. The origin of the receptors is a man aged 25-45 years who had recovered from COVID-19. The conserved cysteine and the conserved F or W are not part of the CDR3 here.

v_gene	CDR3aa
TRBV5-1	ASSLDPGQTNYGYT
TRBV6-6	ASSFGGPSYEQY
TRBV9	ASSVDGERTDTQY
TRBV19	ASSIGQGPTEAF
TRBV11-2	ASSSLGGGRYNEQF
TRBV10-1	ASSPGTGGTNEKLF
TRBV5-4	ASSLAERPRDTQY
TRBV6-5	ASTRSSPGELF
TRBV2	ASSDEQGTGYTQY
TRBV5-1	ASSPGQKETQY
TRBV2	ASSTAAYEQY
TRBV25-1	ASSEWQGTTEAF
TRBV6-5	ASSSQGADGYT
TRBV28	AGQEGSGANVLT
TRBV18	ASSSTERLGNTIY
TRBV5-1	ASSLTIETEAF
TRBV14	ASSQARGHTETQY
TRBV24-1	ATSEEGTGGTGELF
TRBV19	ASSIRDQPQH
TRBV2	ASSEGLVMYEQY
TRBV7-7	ASSSQWTDTQY
TRBV7-2	ASSSAGGRDEQF
TRBV27	ASSLLAGSIYGYT
TRBV11-2	ASSLARSEAF
TRBV4-1	ASSQAHTQPQH
TRBV7-2	ASSGLVYKETQY
TRBV7-9	ASSLLAGRAEETQY
TRBV5-5	ASSLAGTSGETQY
TRBV12-5	ASGSVRTSNEQY
TRBV4-1	ASSQGGGSMNTEAF
TRBV5-4	ASSFSLGDVDTQY
TRBV19	ASSIAIGGGELF
TRBV28	ASLTGFGFGGYT
TRBV9	ASSVPSGGAREQF
TRBV1	TSSPRLAGGPNNEQF
TRBV4-1	ASSQEGFNTEAF
TRBV4-1	ASNPSSGASYGYT
TRBV28	ASSFLRGGQETQY
TRBV6-5	ASSYGAGVDYGYT
TRBV6-6	ASSYPPGQGREAF
TRBV9	ASSPRQNTGELF
TRBV7-9	ASSSSGQGISGELF